The 2 T cell receptor beta chains below all came from one sample that was sequenced in a study of molecular identifiers for immune sequencing clone quantification. TCRdb reprocessed the PCR reads via MiXCR and lists one record per CDR3 protein. This table holds hundreds of thousands of distinct CDR3 sequences, around 25% found once. The sequencing input was naive CD8+ T cells from blood, with Jurkat cell RNA spiked in. The subset denotes: FACS-sorted CD8+CD4-CCR7+CD45RA+ naive T cells. The source of these receptors is a human donor in good health. Some libraries in this study had Jurkat cell RNA spiked in.

In regard to this clonotype: A much larger clonotype is one base distant, so this may be a read error. CDR3 DNA sequence: TGTGCCAGCAGTTTAGTACAGGGCTTGAACGCTGAAGCTTTCTTT. Its protein is CASSLVQGLNAEAFF. V usage is TRBV28 and J usage is TRBJ1-1; D might be TRBD1 (6 bases). The CDR3 totals 15 residues. The germline V gene has CDR1 MDHEN and CDR2 SYDVKM. Together with reference TRBV28 and TRBJ1-1, the CDR3 gives the full variable domain: DVKVTQSSRYLVKRTGEKVFLECVQDMDHENMFWYRQDPGLGLRLIYFSYDVKMKEKGDIPEGYSVSREKKERFSLILESASTNQTSMYLCASSLVQGLNAEAFFGQGTRLTVV.

Comments on this clonotype: Just one base apart from a much larger clone, this may be a read error. The chain links TRBV11-2 to TRBJ2-1, with 10 bases that match TRBD2. The CDR3 totals 17 residues. Germline loops: CDR1 SGHAT, CDR2 FQNNGV. The CDR3 loop is CASSLLAGAGKLNERFF. The CDR3 DNA reads TGTGCCAGCAGCTTACTAGCGGGGGCCGGTAAGCTGAATGAGCGGTTCTTC.